This TCR beta chain appears in the sequencing data of a study of shared clonotypes between healthy human individuals. V was pared by 5 bases and J by 3 bases, with 10 bases of the junction left unmatched. The CDR3 contains 15 residues. The germline gives CDR1 SGHRS, CDR2 YFSETQ. Some 30,000 T cell genomes, or approximately 0.2 ug DNA, went into the sorted-subset replicate PCRs. Sequencing was performed with immunoSEQ multiplex PCR; in TCRdb, only in-frame clones are kept and a portion is missing. The sample includes roughly 2.4 million clones, around 95% seen only once; the top ten take roughly 0.13%. Nashville, Tennessee was home to all donors, each a Caucasian adult. Note on this clone: The antigen remains unidentified.

Study results and caveats: In general, naive subsets displayed greater estimated richness than memory subsets did. Rarefaction showed that sequencing of sorted subsets was incomplete (despite large depth).

Sequenced: naive CD4+ T cells sorted from blood. Subset indicated: CD45RA+ positively selected. The chain recombines TRBV5-1 with TRBJ2-5, with TRBD1 matching over 7 bases. The receptor was derived from a man younger than 30 in good health. CDR3 sequence: CASSSGQLIEETQYF. Written as DNA, the CDR3 is TGCGCCAGCAGTTCGGGACAGTTGATCGAAGAGACCCAGTACTTC.